This T cell receptor (beta chain) appears in the sequencing data of a study of T cell responses to AZD1222 COVID-19 vaccine (dated by TCRdb to the early 2020s). Turning to the overall study: AZD1222 recipients given second doses at about 4 weeks or at about 12 weeks were pooled, since spike-specific TCR depth and breadth were not found to differ between the two schedules. Trial participants were enrolled into age subgroups of 18-55, 56-69 and 70-plus years, which contained approximately 150, 30 and 60 TCR-sequenced participants, respectively. TCR sequencing covered 233 trial participants: 200 to 220 given two doses of AZD1222 and about 26 given two doses of MenACWY control vaccine.

In its sample, this clone was seen a few times. Its antigen is currently not known. No qualities accompany the bases; no much larger clone lies one base away. The CDR3 regions of human TCRbeta chains were analyzed by immunosequencing. The source study handled its data this way. Repertoire TCRs were checked for matches against a reference library of SARS-CoV-2-specific TCRs that had been generated using the MIRA antigen-specificity platform. Breadth was defined as the fraction of unique TCRs that were SARS-CoV-2-associated, and depth was defined as the fraction of total T cells that were SARS-CoV-2-associated. Using the MIRA data, every spike-specific TCR was mapped to the spike region that the TCR reacted to and assigned to either a CD4 or a CD8 class. Log10-transformed breadth and depth values were compared by one-way ANOVA with Sidak's multiple comparisons tests. TCRdb holds this immuneACCESS table with in-frame rearrangements only. Some clones are missing; in checked studies, unresolved V genes explain under half, and the rest has no known cause. The V and J calls and the clone size are those of that table, but D and trimming were determined from the DNA. The sample records more than 100,000 clones, roughly nine tenths of which are singletons. The ten largest clones take up roughly 2.4% of the sample.

Read against the paper, the sample's time point label means: baseline before first vaccination. Samples from vaccinated people were obtained from the UK trials COV001 and COV002, which included a single-blind randomized controlled phase 2/3 trial of AZD1222 (ChAdOx1 nCoV-19) in healthy adults. Trial participant PBMC samples were collected at day 0 and day 28 after the second dose for TCRbeta chain sequencing. Results the study describes overall, beyond this receptor: Vaccine-associated CD4 TCRs spanned the whole spike protein, with dominant responses in regions 160-218 and 743-854. Conclusions about previously exposed vaccinees were limited because only six AZD1222 recipients were SARS-CoV-2 seropositive at baseline. Participants were mostly white British, with more females than males. The authors suggested clonal diversity may have been underestimated. Because no day 14 peak-response samples were available, the repertoires could be characterized only after the peak T cell response. Nearly half of unique spike-specific TCRs reportedly recognized epitopes outside regions mutated in the B.1.351 and B.1.1.7 variants. A significant rise in spike-specific TCR breadth and depth was observed after two AZD1222 doses relative to day 0 and relative to MenACWY recipients. In the small 56-69-year group, the increase in depth fell short of significance, most likely because of low power.

CDR1 and CDR2, per the germline V gene (reference sequence), are LNHDA and SQIVND. Trimming removed 7 bases from V and 2 bases from J; the gene matches leave 6 bases unexplained. Its CDR3 holds 16 amino acids, cysteine through phenylalanine. Kept here is only the CDR3 DNA, which spans 48 bases and is read in frame from base 1. The V and J segments used are TRBV19 and TRBJ2-2, with 11 bases aligning to TRBD1. The source is an adult in good health. Specimen: peripheral blood, collected on day 0 of AZD1222 vaccination. The sequenced DNA: TGTGCCAGTACCCCCGGACAGGGGGCAAACACCGGGGAGCTGTTTTTT. This sequence encodes CASTPGQGANTGELFF.